This T cell receptor beta chain was sequenced for a study of T cells after yellow fever vaccination. Study results and caveats: Reappearing after the booster were most of the clones from primary vaccination (approximately 96% CD4, approximately 89% CD8).

At least ten counts were recorded for this clonotype. Its antigen is currently unknown. TCRdb called the 5' RACE reads again in MiXCR, with one record for every CDR3 protein. The profile shows 200,000 to 300,000 distinct CDR3 sequences, roughly 6.3% of them singletons. V was shortened by 6 bases and J by 11 bases, with 13 bases between the two germline ends. The CDR3 covers 11 residues. The chain combines TRBV12-3 or TRBV12-4 with TRBJ1-1; D is uncertain. The origin of this receptor is a man aged 30 to 39 who received the YFV17D yellow fever vaccine. The sample was CD4+ T cells sorted from PBMCs, taken on the day of the yellow fever booster vaccination. CDR3 nucleotide sequence: TGTGCCAGCAGCCGGACCCAGGAGGCTTTCTTT. This codes for CASSRTQEAFF.